This T cell receptor (beta chain) was identified during a study of T cell repertoires in cytomegalovirus infection. Study context: Public signatures in TCR beta pointed to CMV infection and matching HLA type. Points from the study as a whole: CMV carriers with the relevant HLA were identified by cumulative public TCR beta family frequency. HLA-C-restricted CMV-specific TCR beta clonotypes were dominant in the ex vivo response.

A few counts support this clonotype. Its antigen is as yet unknown. Each CDR3 protein gets one entry after TCRdb re-called the reads with MiXCR. The sample consists of about 110,000 distinct CDR3 sequences, 35% to 50% of them appearing once. V gave up 3 bases and J gave up 14 bases; unmatched junction bases: 9. The CDR3 is 13 residues long. Sequencing was performed on CD8+ T cells from cultured PBMCs, taken from culture after CMV antigen stimulation. The clonotype comes from a human donor in good health (CMV status not recorded). Some clones in this sample may be carry-over from other donors' samples. The chain recombines TRBV12-3 or TRBV12-4 with TRBJ2-3; 9 bases agree with TRBD2. CDR3: CASSFHLAGLTYF. CDR3 DNA sequence: TGTGCCAGCAGTTTCCACCTAGCGGGGCTCACGTATTTT.